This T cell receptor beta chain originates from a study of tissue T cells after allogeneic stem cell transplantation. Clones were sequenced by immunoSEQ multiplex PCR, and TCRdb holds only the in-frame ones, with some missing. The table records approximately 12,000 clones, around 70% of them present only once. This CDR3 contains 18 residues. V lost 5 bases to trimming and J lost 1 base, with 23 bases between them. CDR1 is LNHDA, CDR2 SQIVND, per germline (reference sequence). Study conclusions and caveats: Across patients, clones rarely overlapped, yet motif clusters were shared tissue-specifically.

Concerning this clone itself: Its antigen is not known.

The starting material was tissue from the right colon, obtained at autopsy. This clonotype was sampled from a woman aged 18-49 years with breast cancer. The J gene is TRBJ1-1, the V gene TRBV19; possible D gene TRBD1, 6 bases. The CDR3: CASSLLILGGRTNTEAFF. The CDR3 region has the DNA TGTGCCAGTAGTCTGCTCATCTTGGGGGGGCGGACGAACACTGAAGCTTTCTTT.